These T cell receptor beta chains were read from a single sample in a study of cytomegalovirus exposure and HLA in healthy donors. The protocol was immunoSEQ multiplex PCR, while the TCRdb copy is restricted to in-frame clones and leaves out a portion. Altogether about 130,000 clones are present, over 70% being singletons, with the ten largest covering around 4%. Sample: PBMCs. These receptors originate from a man between 18 and 29 years old in good health and CMV-seropositive. Each CDR3 is given with its conserved first and last residue. Rows may omit the clone size; those that give it use once, few, many or a size class.

TRBV4-3	TRBJ2-1	few	CASSQDRGARNEQFF
TRBV19	TRBJ1-5	once	CASSLRTGQGVQPQHF
TRBV6-1	TRBJ2-3	.	CASSEMVGQGIVTDTQYF
TRBV7-2	TRBJ2-7	.	CASSLRRGASYEQYF
TRBV5-6	TRBJ1-2	.	CASSLVDRANYGYTF
TRBV13	TRBJ2-6	.	CASSHRGSGANVLTF
TRBV7-2	TRBJ2-3	.	CASSVRRQGLGTDTQYF
TRBV5-5	TRBJ1-1	.	CASSPETGVTEAFF
TRBV27	TRBJ2-3	.	CASSPFSGSGTDTQYF
TRBV4-3	TRBJ2-1	.	CASSQDLSWTSGRNEQFF
TRBV7-2	TRBJ2-3	.	CASSWGGYSTDTQYF
TRBV6-6	TRBJ2-7	.	CARPTSGEGPYEQYF
TRBV6-5	TRBJ1-1	.	CASQARNTEAFF
TRBV7-2	TRBJ1-4	.	CASSQERGANEKLFF
TRBV6-5	TRBJ1-1	.	CASTRLGSDTEASF
TRBV7-9	TRBJ2-5	.	CASSAPGREDPQETQYF
TRBV27	TRBJ2-7	.	CASSPIGRAPRGSYEQYF
TRBV6-6	TRBJ1-5	.	CASREGQIQPQHF
TRBV5-1	TRBJ1-1	once	CASSLAMDGRDEAFF
TRBV30	TRBJ2-7	.	CAWRLGTGGYEQYF
TRBV19	TRBJ2-7	.	CASSPWTSGSSYEQYF
TRBV11-2	TRBJ1-1	once	CASSLNRRNTEAFF
TRBV7-6	TRBJ2-3	.	CASNPSMVSADTQYF